The TCR beta chain under discussion was sequenced for a study of CD8 T cells in ankylosing spondylitis. Study-level results: Disease-linked clones bore a CD8+ phenotype and were relatively rare in peripheral blood. Ankylosing spondylitis blood appeared to carry a characteristic TCR beta motif of 7 or 8 highly homologous variants. Earlier studies detected some motif variants in reactive arthritis synovial fluid and blood. Reportedly, disease-linked clones are significantly enriched in ankylosing spondylitis patients' matched synovial fluid.

TCRdb itself ran the 5' RACE reads through MiXCR, one entry per CDR3 protein. Among around 250,000 distinct CDR3 sequences listed, about 10% were seen once. Deletions cut 4 bases from V and 0 bases from J, with 16 bases between. The length of the CDR3 is 17 residues. Germline assignment: CDR1 SGHRS and CDR2 YFSETQ. The table lists this clonotype with many counts. Its antigen is currently unknown. This chain uses TRBV5-1 with TRBJ1-4; no reliable D call. The source of this sequence is a male donor with ankylosing spondylitis or in good health (not recorded which). Sequencing input: blood, either unsorted or a sorted T cell fraction (not recorded which). CDR3 sequence reads: CASSPDLAMATNEKLFF. Written as DNA, the CDR3 is TGCGCCAGCAGCCCAGACCTAGCCATGGCAACTAATGAAAAACTGTTTTTT.